Listed below are T cell receptor beta chains from one sample, sequenced in a study of cytomegalovirus exposure and HLA in healthy donors. Profiled with immunoSEQ multiplex PCR; TCRdb holds only in-frame clones, not every one. Of about 180,000 clones listed, 70% to 75% are singletons. The specimen was PBMCs. These receptors all come from a male donor in good health and CMV-seronegative. CDR3s include the opening cysteine and the closing phenylalanine or tryptophan.

CASSGLQGYSNQPQHF	TRBV6-1	TRBJ1-5
CASSWGLDSYEQYF	TRBV5-1	TRBJ2-7
CAIRYYTGELFF	TRBV10-3	TRBJ2-2
CASSSKRVAGADGYTF	TRBV7-3	TRBJ1-2
CASSPGTGWSDQPQHF	TRBV9	TRBJ1-5
CASSPEGGTNTGELFF	TRBV7-2	TRBJ2-2
CSVEGAGGPNTGELFF	TRBV29-1	TRBJ2-2
CASRASSGNTIYF	TRBV25-1	TRBJ1-3
CASRKREAYEQYF	TRBV6-6	TRBJ2-7
CASSPDRTYGYTF	TRBV28	TRBJ1-2
CASSYSGTGEYEQYF	TRBV6-5	TRBJ2-7
CASTTAIEQFF	TRBV5-6	TRBJ2-1
CASSILGYIGGYTF	TRBV19	TRBJ1-2
CASSLGLDTQYF	TRBV7-8	TRBJ2-3
CATRQGRKPQHF	TRBV5-8	TRBJ1-5
CASSTQGASTDTQYF	TRBV6-5	TRBJ2-3
CATSRETGFTQPQHF	TRBV15	TRBJ1-5
CASSMLAVANYGYTF	TRBV19	TRBJ1-2
CASSVVGRSDSNQPQHF	TRBV9	TRBJ1-5
CASSLDSGEQFF	TRBV7-8	TRBJ2-1
CAISGTGSGQPQHF	TRBV10-3	TRBJ1-5
CASSVNQGIGLDTQYF	TRBV9	TRBJ2-3
CASSYGGESEQYF	TRBV6-5	TRBJ2-7
CASSPGQALHQPQHF	TRBV2	TRBJ1-5
CASSPTSGLTDTQYF	TRBV7-3	TRBJ2-3
CASSAGTSGDYEQYF	TRBV9	TRBJ2-7
CASSLPLAVQKAGETQYF	TRBV28	TRBJ2-5
CASKRDRTNYGYTF	TRBV6-5	TRBJ1-2
CASTGDSRPQHF	TRBV6-1	TRBJ1-5
CASRGQRYSNQPQHF	TRBV6-5	TRBJ1-5
CASSGGQPQHF	TRBV19	TRBJ1-5
CAWSVRAGNTIYF	TRBV30	TRBJ1-3
CAWSVSQGGNQPQHF	TRBV30	TRBJ1-5
CASSYNNEQFF	TRBV5-1	TRBJ2-1
CASSQPGQNNSPLHF	TRBV18	TRBJ1-6
CAWSPPSRPLRGYTF	TRBV30	TRBJ1-2
CASSPDSQRTGELFF	TRBV6-6	TRBJ2-2
CASLGSYGGGYTF	TRBV28	TRBJ1-2
CASSARQDQPQHF	TRBV7-2	TRBJ1-5
CASSHRDSPIYF	TRBV25-1	TRBJ1-3
CASSPPLAGASGANVLTF	TRBV18	TRBJ2-6
CASSQDRGNQPQHF	TRBV9	TRBJ1-5
CASSYQRYNQPQHF	TRBV6-5	TRBJ1-5
CSVATGRSTDTQYF	TRBV29-1	TRBJ2-3
CASSQGLAGANEQFF	TRBV4-1	TRBJ2-1
CAWSTGAYEQYF	TRBV30	NA
CASSAEQAGANVLTF	TRBV6-1	TRBJ2-6
CASSLRGSIRFEAFF	TRBV6-5	TRBJ1-1
CASSDGPYNEQFF	TRBV2	TRBJ2-1
CASSVGISSGGRWTGELFF	TRBV9	TRBJ2-2
CASSIPMTPSNQPQHF	TRBV28	TRBJ1-5
CASSLRDRAYEQYF	TRBV6-5	TRBJ2-7
CSSSLIQSDSPLHF	TRBV7-9	TRBJ1-6
CASSLGDSSGNTIYF	TRBV7-9	TRBJ1-3
CAWSTLRGAVDGYTF	TRBV30	TRBJ1-2
CASIPGQGISPLHF	TRBV28	TRBJ1-6
CASSFWREGYEQYF	TRBV28	TRBJ2-7